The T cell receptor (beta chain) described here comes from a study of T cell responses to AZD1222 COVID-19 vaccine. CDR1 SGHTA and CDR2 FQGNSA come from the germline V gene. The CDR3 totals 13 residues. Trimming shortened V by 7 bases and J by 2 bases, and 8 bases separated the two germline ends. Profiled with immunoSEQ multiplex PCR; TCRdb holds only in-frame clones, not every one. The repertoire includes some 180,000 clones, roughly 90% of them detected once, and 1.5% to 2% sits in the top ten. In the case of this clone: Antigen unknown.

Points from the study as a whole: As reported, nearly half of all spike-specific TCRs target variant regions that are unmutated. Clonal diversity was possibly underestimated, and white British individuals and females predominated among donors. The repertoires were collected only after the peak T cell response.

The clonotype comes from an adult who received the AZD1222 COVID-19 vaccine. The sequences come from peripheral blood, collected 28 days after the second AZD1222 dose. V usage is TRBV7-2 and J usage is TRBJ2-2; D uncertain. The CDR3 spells CASTLTNTGELFF. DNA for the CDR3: TGTGCCAGCACCCTAACCAACACCGGGGAGCTGTTTTTT.